The 11 T cell receptor beta chains below were found in one sample sequenced in a study of STAT5B mutations in CD4+ large granular lymphocyte leukemia. Measured with immunoSEQ multiplex PCR; TCRdb has only the in-frame clones, and not every one. The repertoire holds about 9,600 clones, with about 79% as singletons. What was sequenced was PBMCs. These TCRs come from a man between 60 and 75 years old with CD4+ T-cell large granular lymphocyte leukemia.

This CDR3 is CASSLGFSGEQFF. The CDR3 DNA reads as TGTGCCAGCAGCTTAGGCTTTAGCGGCGAGCAGTTCTTC. J is TRBJ2-1 and V is TRBV11-2, with a tentative D call TRBD2 (6 bases). The CDR3 length is 13 residues. Germline assignment: CDR1 SGHAT and CDR2 FQNNGV. V was shortened by 1 base and J by 10 bases, with 11 bases between the two germline ends.

The chain carries TRBV5-4 and TRBJ2-3, with unresolved D. The CDR3 is 14 amino acids. The V end was cut by 0 bases, the J end by 0 bases, with 5 bases between. The germline CDR1 and CDR2 sequences are SGHNT and YYREEE (reference sequence). The CDR3, as DNA: TGTGCCAGCAGCTTGGCCGGAAGCACAGATACGCAGTATTTT. Protein: CASSLAGSTDTQYF.

This chain uses TRBV7-8 with TRBJ1-5, with TRBD1 as a possible D gene (5 bases). Germline CDR1 reads SGHVS; CDR2 reads FQNEAQ. This CDR3 is 15 amino acids long. V lost 2 bases and J 1 base, leaving 9 bases between the germline ends. DNA of the CDR3: TGTGCCAGCAGCTTATATGGGGACAGCAATCAGCCCCAGCATTTT. Protein sequence: CASSLYGDSNQPQHF.

Written as DNA, the CDR3 is TGTGCCAGCAGCCAGGGTGATGGGAACACTGAAGCTTTCTTT. Encoded protein: CASSQGDGNTEAFF. The chain recombines TRBV5-5 with TRBJ1-1; maybe TRBD1 (5 bases). V was clipped by 4 bases and J by 1 base, with 11 bases between them. This CDR3 has 14 residues. CDR1 is SGHKS, CDR2 YYEKEE, per germline (reference sequence).

The chain employs TRBV2 and TRBJ2-3, with 12 positions matching TRBD2. The CDR3 length is 17 residues. V lost 8 bases to trimming and J lost 5 bases; unmatched junction nucleotides: 14. The V gene's germline CDR1 is SNHLY and CDR2 FYNNEI. The chain's CDR3 is CASQDHRLAGDQDTQYF. CDR3 nucleotides: TGTGCCAGCCAAGATCATAGACTAGCGGGAGATCAAGATACGCAGTATTTT.

This clone turned up a few times. The chain recombines TRBV29-1 with TRBJ1-1; TRBD1 is a possible D gene (5 bases). Germline V gives CDR1 SQVTM, CDR2 ANQGSEA. The V end lost 2 bases, the J end lost 8 bases, and 15 bases lay between the germline ends. The CDR3 runs to 13 residues. CDR3 residues: CSVETGYTLEAFF. CDR3 in DNA: TGCAGCGTTGAAACAGGCTACACACTGGAAGCTTTCTTT.

This clone occurred a few times. The chain recombines TRBV4-2 with TRBJ2-7; tentative D call: TRBD1 (5 bases). Germline CDR1 is LGHNA and CDR2 is YNFKEQ. Trimming left V 0 bases short and J 2 bases short, with 14 bases between. The CDR3 loop spans 16 amino acids. CDR3 sequence: CASSQDVDRGAYEQYF. For the CDR3, the DNA is TGTGCCAGCAGCCAAGATGTGGATAGGGGCGCCTACGAGCAGTACTTC.

This sequence joins TRBV6-5 and TRBJ1-3, with unresolved D. The ends were cut back, 6 bases at V and 1 base at J, with 10 bases in the middle. CDR1 and CDR2 (germline): MNHEY, SVGAGI. CDR3 size: 14 residues. CDR3 region: CASSETWSGNTIYF. CDR3 sequence (DNA): TGTGCCAGCAGCGAGACGTGGTCTGGAAACACCATATATTTT.

The chain joins TRBV5-6 to TRBJ2-7, with 7 bases lining up with TRBD1. Germline V gene data show CDR1 as SGHDT and CDR2 as YYEEEE. The CDR3 contains 14 residues. V lost 1 base, J lost 3 bases, and 4 bases stayed unmatched. The CDR3, as DNA: TGTGCCAGCAGCTTGAGGGCAGGGGGCTACGAGCAGTACTTC. It encodes CASSLRAGGYEQYF.

The chain joins TRBV7-6 to TRBJ2-5; D is tentatively TRBD1 or TRBD2 (6 bases each). Germline V gene sequence: CDR1 SGHVS, CDR2 FNYEAQ. The CDR3 totals 15 residues. Trimming pared 1 base from V and 1 base from J, leaving 10 bases between. CDR3 sequence reads: CASSLEGGPQETQYF. CDR3 DNA sequence: TGTGCCAGCAGCTTAGAGGGGGGACCCCAAGAGACCCAGTACTTC.

This clone was observed a single time. The rearrangement links TRBV2 to TRBJ2-7, with D possibly being TRBD2 (7 bases). There are 16 residues in the CDR3. V was pared by 7 bases and J by 2 bases, with 21 bases between. Germline V lookup: CDR1 SNHLY, CDR2 FYNNEI. The CDR3 DNA reads TGTGCCAGCAAAAGGGGGGGGGCCCGGGGGACCTACGAGCAGTACTTC. This sequence encodes CASKRGGARGTYEQYF. The full variable domain, with the rest looked up from reference TRBV2 and TRBJ2-7, is EPEVTQTPSHQVTQMGQEVILRCVPISNHLYFYWYRQILGQKVEFLVSFYNNEISEKSEIFDDQFSVERPDGSNFTLKIRSTKLEDSAMYFCASKRGGARGTYEQYFGPGTRLTVT.